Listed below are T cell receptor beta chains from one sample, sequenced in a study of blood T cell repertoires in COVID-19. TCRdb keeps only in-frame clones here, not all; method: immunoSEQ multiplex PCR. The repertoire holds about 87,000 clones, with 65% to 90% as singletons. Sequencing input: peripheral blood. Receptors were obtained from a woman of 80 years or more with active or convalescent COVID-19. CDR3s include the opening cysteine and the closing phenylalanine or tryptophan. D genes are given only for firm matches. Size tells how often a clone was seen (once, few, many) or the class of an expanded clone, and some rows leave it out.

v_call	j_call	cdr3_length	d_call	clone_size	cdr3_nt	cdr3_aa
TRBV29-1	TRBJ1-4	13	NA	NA	TGCAGCGTCGCCGGGACTGCGAATGAAAAACTGTTTTTT	CSVAGTANEKLFF
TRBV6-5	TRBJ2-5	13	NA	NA	TGTGCCAGCAGCAGGGAACGGGGGGAGACCCAGTACTTC	CASSRERGETQYF
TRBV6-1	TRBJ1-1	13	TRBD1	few	TGTGCCAGCAGTGAACGGCAGGGGGCGACAACTTTCTTT	CASSERQGATTFF
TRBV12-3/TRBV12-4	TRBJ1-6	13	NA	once	TGTGCCAGCCTACTTGGGGCTAATTCACCCCTCCACTTT	CASLLGANSPLHF
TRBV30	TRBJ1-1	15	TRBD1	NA	TGTGCCTGGGATAGGACAGGGGGAATGAACACTGAAGCTTTCTTT	CAWDRTGGMNTEAFF
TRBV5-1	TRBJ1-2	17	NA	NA	TGCGCCAGCAGGGCCCAGGCCAATATCTGGCTTAACTATGGCTACACCTTC	CASRAQANIWLNYGYTF
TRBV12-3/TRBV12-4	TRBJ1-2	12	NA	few	TGTGCCAGCAGTCACGCCGAGTATGGCTACACCTTC	CASSHAEYGYTF
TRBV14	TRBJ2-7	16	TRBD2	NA	TGTGCCAGCAGCCAAGACCTAGCGGGAGTCTCTTACGAGCAGTACTTC	CASSQDLAGVSYEQYF
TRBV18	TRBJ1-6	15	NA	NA	TGTGCCAGCTCACCACCGCGGGGGCAAAATTCACCCCTCCACTTT	CASSPPRGQNSPLHF
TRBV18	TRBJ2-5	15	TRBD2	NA	TGTGCCAGCTCACTCCTGACTAGCGGGCTTGAGACCCAGTACTTC	CASSLLTSGLETQYF
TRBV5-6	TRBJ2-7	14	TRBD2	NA	TGTGCCAGCAGCTTGGCACTAGCGAAGCGCGAGCAGTACTTC	CASSLALAKREQYF
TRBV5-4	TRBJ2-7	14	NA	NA	TGTGCCAGCAGCTTGGACAGCCTCGCCTACGAGCAGTACTTC	CASSLDSLAYEQYF
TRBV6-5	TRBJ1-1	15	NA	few	TGTGCCAGCAGTTACGATCTTTCGGGGGGCACTGAAGCTTTCTTT	CASSYDLSGGTEAFF